This T cell receptor beta chain was profiled in a study of prognosis after radiotherapy for stage I lung cancer. The table lists this clonotype with many counts. The V gene's germline CDR1 is SGHRS and CDR2 YFSETQ. This CDR3 comprises 21 residues. Trimming cost V 0 bases and J 2 bases; bases outside gene matches: 19. TCR beta CDR3 amplification from genomic DNA was performed by two-round multiplex PCR. First-round PCR amplification was performed with primers specific to each TRBV and TRBJ gene. TCRdb re-analysed the multiplex PCR reads in MiXCR, keeping a single row per CDR3 protein. The sample consists of some 38,000 distinct CDR3 sequences, approximately 24% of them appearing once.

The source material was PBMCs, sampled before or after stereotactic body radiation therapy (not recorded which). This sequence joins TRBV5-1 and TRBJ2-1, with 8 bases aligning to TRBD2. The receptor comes from a donor aged 50 or older with non-small cell lung cancer. CDR3 sequence reads: CASSLGRERGRPAKTYNEQFF. CDR3 in DNA: TGCGCCAGCAGCTTGGGGAGGGAGCGGGGGCGCCCCGCGAAGACCTACAATGAGCAGTTCTTC.